The 21 T cell receptor beta chains below come from one sample, sequenced in a study of cytomegalovirus exposure and HLA in healthy donors. Primers: 60 Vbeta forward and 13 Jbeta reverse. The data were produced by immunoSEQ multiplex PCR, yet TCRdb's version contains in-frame clones alone and is incomplete. The data contain about 64,000 clones, around 82% of them singletons. Specimen: PBMCs. These receptors originate from a man younger than 35 in good health and CMV-seropositive.

The V gene is TRBV18, the J gene TRBJ1-5; D might be TRBD1 (5 bases). The CDR3 covers 14 residues. V shed 4 bases and J shed 2 bases, with 9 bases lying between them. Germline CDR1 KGHSH, CDR2 LQKENI. The CDR3 DNA follows: TGTGCCAGCTCACGGGACTGGGGCAATCAGCCCCAGCATTTT. It specifies CASSRDWGNQPQHF.

CDR3 residues: CASSEEAGDTEAFF. In nucleotides, the CDR3 is TGTGCCAGCAGTGAAGAGGCCGGAGACACTGAAGCTTTCTTT. The chain employs TRBV2 and TRBJ1-1; the D is unclear. The germline V and J ends were trimmed by 1 base and 3 bases, with 9 bases remaining between them. The CDR3 runs 14 residues. Per germline, CDR1 SNHLY and CDR2 FYNNEI.

On this clone itself: One end of the junction does not line up with germline, which may come from a read error. The V call is TRBV7-7, the J call TRBJ2-1, with 12 positions matching TRBD2. The CDR3 is made up of 15 amino acids. Per the germline V gene, CDR1 is SSHAT and CDR2 is FNYEAQ (reference sequence). The CDR3 DNA follows: TGTGCTAGCAGCGACGGACTAGCGGGGATCAATGAGCAGTTCTTC. It codes for CASSDGLAGINEQFF.

V and J are TRBV14 and TRBJ2-7; TRBD2 matches at 10 bases. CDR3 length equals 15 residues. Germline V lookup: CDR1 SGHDN, CDR2 FVKESK. V was clipped by 5 bases and J by 2 bases; unmatched bases: 6. The CDR3 loop reads CASSDTSGDTYEQYF. The CDR3 coding sequence is TGTGCCAGCAGCGACACTAGCGGGGACACCTACGAGCAGTACTTC.

This clone has a handful of counts. This chain uses TRBV10-2 with TRBJ2-1; perhaps TRBD1 as D (6 bases). This CDR3 spans 13 amino acids. CDR1 is WSHSY, CDR2 SAAADI, per germline. V was cut by 4 bases and J by 8 bases, with 12 bases left in between. The CDR3 nucleotides are TGCGCCAGCAGTGGGGGGCTAGGATATGAGCAGTTCTTC. Its translation is CASSGGLGYEQFF.

This clone was seen only a few times. The chain uses TRBV2 and TRBJ2-1; tentative D call: TRBD1 (5 bases). Trimming removed 6 bases from V and 4 bases from J, with 16 bases in between. Looked up from germline, CDR1 is SNHLY and CDR2 is FYNNEI. The CDR3 has 15 amino acids. Written as DNA, the CDR3 is TGTGCCAGCAGCCAGGGTAGCTACTCATACAATGAGCAGTTCTTC. Translation: CASSQGSYSYNEQFF.

This sequence joins TRBV5-4 and TRBJ2-3, with 10 bases fitting TRBD1. V was clipped by 4 bases and J by 3 bases; unmatched bases: 5. The CDR3 covers 15 residues. The germline CDR1 and CDR2 sequences are SGHNT and YYREEE (reference sequence). The CDR3 DNA follows: TGTGCCAGCAGCCTGCCGGGACAGGGGACAGATACGCAGTATTTT. Translated, it gives CASSLPGQGTDTQYF. Full variable domain (missing parts from reference TRBV5-4 and TRBJ2-3): ETGVTQSPTHLIKTRGQQVTLRCSSQSGHNTVSWYQQALGQGPQFIFQYYREEENGRGNFPPRFSGLQFPNYSSELNVNALELDDSALYLCASSLPGQGTDTQYFGPGTRLTVL.

The chain uses TRBV5-6 and TRBJ2-4; perhaps TRBD1 as D (5 bases). Germline lookup yields CDR1 SGHDT and CDR2 YYEEEE. The CDR3 extends over 11 amino acids. V was clipped by 2 bases and J by 8 bases, with 5 bases between them. CDR3 region: CASSFRDIQYF. DNA of the CDR3: TGTGCCAGCAGCTTCAGGGACATTCAGTACTTC.

CDR3 residues: CAISDSLYNTEAFF. CDR3 in DNA: TGTGCCATCAGTGATAGCCTCTACAACACTGAAGCTTTCTTT. The chain combines TRBV10-3 with TRBJ1-1; no firm D call. With 3 bases removed from V and 2 bases from J, the gap between germline ends came to 10 bases. Germline V gene sequence: CDR1 ENHRY, CDR2 SYGVKD. The CDR3 totals 14 residues.

The chain has TRBV5-1 and TRBJ2-2; TRBD2 matches at 8 bases. V shed 4 bases and J 2 bases; nucleotides not matched to a gene: 4. The CDR3 length is 15 residues. CDR1 is SGHRS, CDR2 YFSETQ, per germline. CDR3 residues: CASSVTSANTGELFF. As DNA, the CDR3 is TGCGCCAGCAGCGTGACTAGCGCAAACACCGGGGAGCTGTTTTTT.

V usage is TRBV2 and J usage is TRBJ2-3; TRBD2 aligns across 15 bases. The germline V gene encodes CDR1 SNHLY and CDR2 FYNNEI. The length of the CDR3 is 16 residues. V lost 4 bases and J lost 6; bases outside the gene matches: 5. In nucleotides, the CDR3 is TGTGCCAGCAGTGCTAACGGACTAGCGGGGGGGGATACGCAGTATTTT. Its protein product is CASSANGLAGGDTQYF.

The chain carries TRBV6-1 and TRBJ2-6; no definite D call. The CDR3 contains 15 residues. V dropped 4 bases and J dropped 0 bases, with 7 bases sitting between them. Germline V gene data show CDR1 as MNHNS and CDR2 as SASEGT. CDR3 in DNA: TGTGCCAGCAGTGTGCCGGTCTCTGGGGCCAACGTCCTGACTTTC. Protein product: CASSVPVSGANVLTF.

The chain uses TRBV4-1 and TRBJ2-1, with 9 bases identical to TRBD2. V lost 0 bases and J lost 10; bases outside the gene matches: 10. Per germline, CDR1 MGHRA and CDR2 YSYEKL. This CDR3 region has 16 residues. CDR3 amino acids: CASSQEPAGGPQEQFF. The CDR3 region has the DNA TGCGCCAGCAGCCAAGAGCCGGCGGGAGGGCCTCAAGAGCAGTTCTTC.

The rearrangement joins TRBV7-2 to TRBJ2-4; TRBD2 agrees at 7 bases. V was clipped by 5 bases and J by 4 bases; unmatched bases: 5. This CDR3 spans 14 amino acids. Germline V gives CDR1 SGHTA, CDR2 FQGNSA. The CDR3 reads CASSRSGEKNIQYF. The CDR3 DNA follows: TGTGCCAGCAGCCGCAGCGGGGAAAAAAACATTCAGTACTTC.

V usage is TRBV7-8 and J usage is TRBJ1-6; D gene uncertain. The CDR3 length is 16 residues. From germline, CDR1 is SGHVS and CDR2 FQNEAQ. Trimming removed 5 bases from V and 7 bases from J, with 18 bases in between. CDR3 region: CASSPSFWEKNSPLHF. DNA of the CDR3: TGTGCCAGCAGCCCAAGCTTCTGGGAGAAAAATTCACCCCTCCACTTT.

This clone was counted once. The chain carries TRBV2 and TRBJ2-7, with 8 bases fitting TRBD2. Germline V gene data show CDR1 as SNHLY and CDR2 as FYNNEI. V was clipped by 3 bases and J by 6 bases; unmatched bases: 16. This CDR3 is built from 17 residues. CDR3: CASSDTSGRGDYPEQYF. The CDR3 region has the DNA TGTGCCAGCAGTGACACCTCTGGGCGGGGGGATTATCCCGAGCAGTACTTC.

The chain recombines TRBV30 with TRBJ1-2, with D perhaps matching TRBD1 (5 bases). Germline CDR1 and CDR2: GTSNPN and SVGIG (reference sequence). The CDR3 extends over 13 amino acids. Trimming removed 6 bases from V and 8 bases from J, with 19 bases in between. The CDR3 spells CACSLDTSGGYTF. In DNA form, the CDR3 reads TGTGCCTGTTCATTGGACACCTCAGGGGGCTACACCTTC.

V is TRBV10-3 and J is TRBJ2-7; TRBD1 aligns across 11 bases. Germline CDR1 reads ENHRY; CDR2 reads SYGVKD. The V gene end was trimmed by 11 bases and the J gene end by 5 bases; junction bases not matched to a gene: 5. The CDR3 totals 12 residues. The CDR3, as DNA: TGTGCCTTAGGGGGACAGGGGGACGAGCAGTACTTC. This translates into CALGGQGDEQYF.

The chain carries TRBV6-6 and TRBJ2-7; D might be TRBD1 (6 bases). Trimming stripped 2 bases from V and 5 bases from J, with 13 bases between. Germline assignment: CDR1 MNHNY and CDR2 SVGAGI (reference sequence). The CDR3 totals 14 residues. The CDR3 DNA is TGTGCCAGCAGTTACATGGGTGAGGGGGACGAGCAGTACTTC. Amino acid sequence: CASSYMGEGDEQYF.

The J gene is TRBJ2-1, the V gene TRBV7-6; D is uncertain. V was shortened by 1 base and J by 7 bases, with 5 bases between the two germline ends. The CDR3 spans 12 residues. Germline lookup yields CDR1 SGHVS and CDR2 FNYEAQ. In DNA form, the CDR3 reads TGTGCCAGCAGCTTAGTTCGTAATGAGCAGTTCTTC. Its translation: CASSLVRNEQFF.

This clone was observed a handful of times. This chain connects TRBV4-1 to TRBJ1-1; no firm D call. Trimming shortened V by 5 bases and J by 1 base, and 17 bases separated the two germline ends. In germline, CDR1 is MGHRA, CDR2 YSYEKL. This CDR3 spans 16 amino acids. The DNA of the CDR3 is TGCGCCAGCAGCGAACCATTTACTCTGTGGAACACTGAAGCTTTCTTT. Encoded protein: CASSEPFTLWNTEAFF.